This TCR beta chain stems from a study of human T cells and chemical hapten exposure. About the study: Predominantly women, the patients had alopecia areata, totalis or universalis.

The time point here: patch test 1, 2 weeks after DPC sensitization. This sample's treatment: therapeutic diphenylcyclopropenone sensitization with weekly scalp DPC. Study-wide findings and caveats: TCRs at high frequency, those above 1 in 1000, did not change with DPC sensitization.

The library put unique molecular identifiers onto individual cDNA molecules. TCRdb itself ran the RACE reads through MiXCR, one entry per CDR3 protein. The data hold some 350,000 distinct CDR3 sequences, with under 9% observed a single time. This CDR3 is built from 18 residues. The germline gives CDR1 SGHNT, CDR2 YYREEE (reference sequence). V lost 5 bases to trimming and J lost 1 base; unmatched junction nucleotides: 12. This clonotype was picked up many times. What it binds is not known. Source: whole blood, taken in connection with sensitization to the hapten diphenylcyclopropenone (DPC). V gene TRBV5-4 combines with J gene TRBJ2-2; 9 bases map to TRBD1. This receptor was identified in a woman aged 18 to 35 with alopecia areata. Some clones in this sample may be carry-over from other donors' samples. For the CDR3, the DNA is TGTGCCAGCAGACGGTCCGGGACAGGGTACGGGAACACCGGGGAGCTGTTTTTT. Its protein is CASRRSGTGYGNTGELFF.